The 18 T cell receptor beta chains given below trace back to one sample, sequenced in a study of vaccination effects on CD4 cells after COVID-19 (dated 2022 in TCRdb). Antigens of these TCRs are unknown. To identify antigen-specific CD4+ T cell clonotypes by their expansion, the ViraFEST assay first stimulated PBMC with viral peptide pools and then applied TCR sequencing. After about 10 days of culture, CD4+ T cells were isolated with the EasySep CD4+ T cell isolation kit. None of the healthy vaccine recipients had a prior SARS-CoV-2 infection, which was confirmed by nucleocapsid antibody tests that came back negative both before and after vaccination. Libraries were prepared through the immunoSEQ multiplex PCR assay. The source is immuneACCESS, and TCRdb retained only in-frame sequences with V and J called. Part of the clones is not carried over; for the studies checked, unresolved V genes explain less than half of this, and the remainder is unexplained. In all, the sample holds 35,000 to 50,000 clones, and around 78% of those were seen once. The ten largest account for 10% to 11% of the sample.

The specimen was CD4+ T cells from PBMCs cultured with SARS-CoV-2 spike peptides, collected before COVID-19 vaccination. The cell subset or site label for this specimen denotes: SARS-CoV-2 spike overlapping peptide pool stimulation. All receptors derive from a human donor who received a COVID-19 vaccine.

This clone was seen just once. V usage is TRBV27 and J usage is TRBJ1-6; 7 nucleotides align to TRBD1. The V and J ends lost 5 bases and 0 bases, in that order; junction bases with no gene match: 10. Germline CDR1 and CDR2: MNHEY and SMNVEV (reference sequence). CDR3 size: 18 residues. The CDR3 loop is CASSNPLRDSSYNSPLHF. The DNA of the CDR3 is TGTGCCAGCAGTAACCCACTCCGGGACAGCTCCTATAATTCACCCCTCCACTTT.

DNA of the CDR3: TGTGCCAGCAGTCAGCGACAGGGAAGGGCCGGGGAGCTGTTTTTT. It codes for CASSQRQGRAGELFF. The chain links TRBV27 to TRBJ2-2; TRBD1 matches at 7 bases. The CDR3 contains 15 residues. Germline CDR1 reads MNHEY; CDR2 reads SMNVEV (reference sequence). The ends lost 5 bases at V and 6 bases at J; junction bases unmatched: 9.

The chain couples TRBV27 to TRBJ1-5; D gene unclear. Germline CDR1 is MNHEY and CDR2 is SMNVEV (reference sequence). The CDR3 is 15 residues long. Deletions cut 6 bases from V and 3 bases from J, with 15 bases between. Here the CDR3 DNA reads TGTGCCAGCAGCCTGACCCCAACGTTCAATCAGCCCCAGCATTTT. Translated: CASSLTPTFNQPQHF.

This sequence joins TRBV10-3 and TRBJ1-2, with D unclear. The V end was cut by 6 bases, the J end by 4 bases, with 18 bases between. The CDR3 contains 15 residues. Germline CDR1 and CDR2: ENHRY and SYGVKD. CDR3 nucleotide sequence: TGTGCCATCAGGGAGGGAGCCCAAATTTCCTATGGCTACACCTTC. Translated: CAIREGAQISYGYTF.

The V call is TRBV9, the J call TRBJ2-5, with a possible D match to TRBD1 (5 bases). The CDR3 runs to 15 residues. With 3 bases removed from V and 2 bases from J, the gap between germline ends came to 14 bases. Per the germline V gene, CDR1 is SGDLS and CDR2 is YYNGEE. The CDR3 is CASSATGYRQETQYF. The CDR3 DNA reads as TGTGCCAGCAGCGCTACAGGATATAGGCAAGAGACCCAGTACTTC.

The genes are TRBV24-1 and TRBJ1-6; TRBD1 matches at 7 bases. The J segment lost 7 bases and the V segment lost 7 bases, leaving 3 bases of the junction unmatched. The CDR3 extends over 13 amino acids. Germline CDR1 and CDR2: KGHDR and SFDVKD. The CDR3 spells CATRETGNSPLHF. The CDR3 DNA reads as TGTGCCACCAGAGAGACAGGGAATTCACCCCTCCACTTT.

The V gene is TRBV12-3 or TRBV12-4, the J gene TRBJ1-6, with a possible D match to TRBD1 (5 bases). V shed 6 bases and J shed 10 bases, with 13 bases lying between them. There are 13 residues in the CDR3. The CDR3 is CASRKGTGSPLHF. CDR3 coding DNA: TGTGCCAGCAGGAAGGGGACGGGGTCACCCCTCCACTTT.

This clone was found once. The V and J genes are TRBV7-2 and TRBJ2-2, with TRBD2 identical over 7 bases. With 2 bases clipped from V and 7 bases from J, the junction kept 7 bases outside the gene matches. The CDR3 length is 15 residues. Germline CDR1 SGHTA, CDR2 FQGNSA. This chain's CDR3 is CASSLQRGGNGELFF. In DNA form, the CDR3 reads TGTGCCAGCAGCTTACAGCGGGGAGGCAACGGGGAGCTGTTTTTT. Combining the CDR3 with reference TRBV7-2 and TRBJ2-2 gives the whole variable domain GAGVSQSPSNKVTEKGKDVELRCDPISGHTALYWYRQSLGQGLEFLIYFQGNSAPDKSGLPSDRFSAERTGGSVSTLTIQRTQQEDSAVYLCASSLQRGGNGELFFGEGSRLTVL.

The genes are TRBV5-1 and TRBJ2-2, with D possibly TRBD2 on 6 matching bases. The CDR3 length is 15 residues. The ends were cut back, 5 bases at V and 4 bases at J, with 15 bases in the middle. Germline CDR1 SGHRS, CDR2 YFSETQ. In DNA, the CDR3 is TGCGCCAGCAGGGACTACAGCAGCCTCACCGGGGAGCTGTTTTTT. Its protein product is CASRDYSSLTGELFF. Using reference TRBV5-1 and TRBJ2-2 for the parts outside the CDR3, the full variable domain is KAGVTQTPRYLIKTRGQQVTLSCSPISGHRSVSWYQQTPGQGLQFLFEYFSETQRNKGNFPGRFSGRQFSNSRSEMNVSTLELGDSALYLCASRDYSSLTGELFFGEGSRLTVL.

CDR3 sequence: CSVDGGGIQETQYF. CDR3 DNA: TGCAGCGTTGATGGCGGGGGCATCCAAGAGACCCAGTACTTC. The chain uses TRBV29-1 and TRBJ2-5; TRBD2 is a possible D gene (7 bases). The germline gives CDR1 SQVTM, CDR2 ANQGSEA. The ends were cut back, 3 bases at V and 1 base at J, with 12 bases in the middle. The CDR3 consists of 14 residues.

The chain recombines TRBV6-1 with TRBJ1-1, with D perhaps TRBD1 (6 bases). The CDR3 consists of 16 residues. Deletions cut 3 bases from V and 3 bases from J, with 17 bases between. Germline CDR1 is MNHNS and CDR2 is SASEGT. The CDR3 DNA sequence: TGTGCCAGCAGTGACCGGGTGACACAGGGTGACACTGAAGCTTTCTTT. It codes for CASSDRVTQGDTEAFF.

The V gene is TRBV19, the J gene TRBJ2-1; D call uncertain. V was shortened by 4 bases and J by 8 bases, with 12 bases between the two germline ends. Per the germline V gene, CDR1 is LNHDA and CDR2 is SQIVND (reference sequence). CDR3 size: 13 residues. CDR3 sequence: CASSKTTGYEQFF. CDR3 coding DNA: TGTGCCAGTAGTAAAACTACGGGTTATGAGCAGTTCTTC.

This clone was counted a single time. This rearrangement joins TRBV19 to TRBJ2-7; D is perhaps TRBD1 (6 bases). CDR1 is LNHDA, CDR2 SQIVND, per germline (reference sequence). V gave up 4 bases and J gave up 2 bases, with 18 bases separating them. The CDR3 runs 16 residues. The DNA of the CDR3 is TGTGCCAGTAGTACCCCCGGGACACACTCTCCCTACGAGCAGTACGTC. As protein: CASSTPGTHSPYEQYV.

The gene calls are TRBV25-1 and TRBJ1-5; unclear D gene. In germline, CDR1 is MGHDK, CDR2 SYGVNS. The CDR3 contains 16 residues. V shed 5 bases and J shed 2 bases, with 16 bases lying between them. CDR3 sequence: CASSWHTTTGNQPQHF. In DNA form, the CDR3 reads TGTGCCAGCAGTTGGCACACGACCACGGGCAATCAGCCCCAGCATTTT.

This clone was counted between two and nine times. The chain carries TRBV28 and TRBJ1-5; 7 bases align to TRBD1. From germline, CDR1 is MDHEN and CDR2 SYDVKM. With 10 bases clipped from V and 3 bases from J, the junction kept 15 bases outside the gene matches. This CDR3 has 16 amino acids. The DNA of the CDR3 is TGTGCCACCATCACACCGGGACAGCTGACCAATCAGCCCCAGCATTTT. It specifies CATITPGQLTNQPQHF. Full variable domain (remainder filled in from reference TRBV28 and TRBJ1-5): DVKVTQSSRYLVKRTGEKVFLECVQDMDHENMFWYRQDPGLGLRLIYFSYDVKMKEKGDIPEGYSVSREKKERFSLILESASTNQTSMYLCATITPGQLTNQPQHFGDGTRLSIL.

The rearrangement uses TRBV6-5 and TRBJ1-1; D gene ambiguous. The CDR3 covers 16 residues. V lost 0 bases and J lost 1, with 12 bases in between. The germline gives CDR1 MNHEY, CDR2 SVGAGI. Here the CDR3 reads CASSYSEQYGNTEAFF. Written as DNA, the CDR3 is TGTGCCAGCAGTTACTCGGAACAGTATGGGAACACTGAAGCTTTCTTT.

The chain combines TRBV27 with TRBJ2-7, with 7 bases matching TRBD1. The V and J ends lost 6 bases and 6 bases, in that order; junction bases with no gene match: 11. Per the germline V gene, CDR1 is MNHEY and CDR2 is SMNVEV (reference sequence). This CDR3 contains 14 residues. The CDR3 region has the DNA TGTGCCAGCAGAAGACAGGGAAACTCGTTCGAGCAGTACGTC. Encoded protein: CASRRQGNSFEQYV.

This clone showed up just once. The V gene is TRBV7-6, the J gene TRBJ2-2, with no clear D. The V gene's germline CDR1 is SGHVS and CDR2 FNYEAQ. The CDR3 length is 13 residues. Trimming pared 3 bases from V and 1 base from J, leaving 3 bases between. CDR3 nucleotides: TGTGCCAGCAGCTTCCTGAACACCGGGGAGCTGTTTTTT. It is translated as CASSFLNTGELFF.